This record covers a single T cell receptor (beta chain). The antigen remains unidentified. Each CDR3 protein gets one entry after TCRdb re-called the 5' RACE reads with MiXCR. The sample carries 350,000 to 400,000 distinct CDR3 sequences, roughly an eighth recorded once. The source of the sample is a study of T-cell memory formation after mild COVID-19. Overall study results and limits: Pre-infection memory contained some responding clones, which suggested that cross-reactive memory had joined.

The germline gives CDR1 MNHEY, CDR2 SVGEGT. Losses at the gene ends were 2 bases for V and 3 bases for J; bases not matched to a gene: 4. The length of the CDR3 is 15 residues. The TCR was taken from a man younger than 35 who had mild COVID-19 (a few samples of this study predate the infection). Cell type and time point are not known. V usage is TRBV6-2 or TRBV6-3 and J usage is TRBJ1-2; 9 nucleotides agree with TRBD1. The sample taken for sequencing was PBMCs or a T cell subset sorted from them (not recorded which). In DNA form, the CDR3 reads TGTGCCAGCAGTTACCCGACAGGGGGAGACTATGGCTACACCTTC. As protein: CASSYPTGGDYGYTF.